The clone carrying this TCR beta chain was counted only a few times. Its specificity is not known. This sample was included in a study of beta chain features in type 1 diabetes. Study-wide results and caveats: PCR, the amplification step, might favor shorter templates, equally in patients and controls. Among patients with Type 1 diabetes, TCRB CDR3s were moderately but significantly shorter in every one of the four CD4+ subsets.

TCRB transcripts that were expressed got sequenced, as all of the isolated RNA had been reverse transcribed. Sequencing used immunoSEQ multiplex PCR; TCRdb keeps in-frame clones, though not all of them. Among 600,000 or so clones listed, around 12% were seen once. Sorting that relied on CD45RO/CCR7/CD25/CD127/CD95/CD27 yielded CD4+ naive, central memory, regulatory and stem cell-like memory cells. The purity of all sorted populations exceeded 98%. The sequencing input was naive CD4+ T cells from blood. This sequence originates from a man aged 30-40 years with type 1 diabetes.

CDR3 protein: CASSLDRAHNEQFF. In DNA form, the CDR3 reads TGTGCCAGCAGCTTAGACAGGGCCCACAATGAGCAGTTCTTC. The chain carries TRBV7-2 and TRBJ2-1; TRBD1 is a possible D gene (6 bases). V was shortened by 1 base and J by 5 bases, with 9 bases between the two germline ends. The CDR3 sequence is 14 residues long. The germline V gene encodes CDR1 SGHTA and CDR2 FQGNSA.